The text below deals with one T cell receptor beta chain. These data come from a study of blood T cell repertoires in COVID-19. Whole-study context: COVID-19 samples collected from the United States, Italy and Spain covered acute and convalescent phases.

Repertoires were generated with immunoSEQ multiplex PCR, while TCRdb's copy carries only in-frame clones and drops some. The sample includes about 210,000 clones, about 85% of them seen just once. This CDR3 contains 14 residues. Germline V gene lookup returns CDR1 LNHDA and CDR2 SQIVND (reference sequence). The V gene end was trimmed by 6 bases and the J gene end by 5 bases; junction bases not matched to a gene: 9. The clonotype was recovered from a man between 65 and 85 years old with acute or convalescent COVID-19. The V call is TRBV19, the J call TRBJ2-5; 7 bases agree with TRBD1. The specimen was peripheral blood. This CDR3 reads CASSQRQGEETQYF. The DNA of the CDR3 is TGTGCCAGTAGCCAGAGACAGGGTGAGGAGACCCAGTACTTC.